This T cell receptor (beta chain) was found in a study of shared clonotypes between healthy human individuals. General study results and limits: Represented diversity (both genetic and exposure-history) was limited by the small number of donors. Rarefaction demonstrated incomplete sorted-subset sequencing despite large depth. Four donors had 4% to 6.5% of their naive CD4 clonotypes in common.

This clone was seen only once. Its cognate antigen is unknown. CDR1 SGHTA and CDR2 FQGNSA come from the germline V gene. The CDR3 length is 13 residues. The germline V and J ends were trimmed by 1 base and 6 bases, with 6 bases remaining between them. Every immunoSEQ plate was one replicate of a subset's evenly spread DNA. The data were produced by immunoSEQ multiplex PCR, yet TCRdb's version contains in-frame clones alone and is incomplete. The sample yields over 1.5 million clones, 95% to 99% seen once. The chain combines TRBV7-2 with TRBJ2-2; D is undetermined. The sequence was obtained from a man in his thirties or forties in good health. Material: naive CD4+ T cells sorted from blood. Subset specified: CD45RA+ positively selected. The CDR3 coding sequence is TGTGCCAGCAGCTTAGGTGGGGCCGGGGAGCTGTTTTTT. Translated, it gives CASSLGGAGELFF.